The rows below give T cell receptor beta chains drawn from one sample of a study of cytomegalovirus exposure and HLA in healthy donors. Sequencing was performed with immunoSEQ multiplex PCR; in TCRdb, only in-frame clones are kept and a portion is missing. The sample lists over 150,000 clones; over 65% were seen once. Sample: PBMCs. The origin of the receptors is a boy aged 2-9 years in good health and CMV-seronegative. The CDR3 runs from the conserved cysteine through the conserved F or W. A D gene is named only where the DNA matches it firmly. Clone size is not always given. Where it is, it says once, few, many or a class for expanded clones.

j_call,clone_size,d_call,v_call,cdr3_aa,cdr3_nt
TRBJ2-3,NA,TRBD2,TRBV7-7,CASSDGEGLTDTQYF,TGTGCTAGCAGCGACGGGGAGGGTCTCACAGATACGCAGTATTTT
TRBJ1-2,NA,NA,TRBV4-3,CASSQDLGRGKGYTF,TGCGCCAGCAGCCAAGATCTTGGAAGGGGAAAAGGCTACACCTTC
TRBJ1-2,NA,NA,TRBV5-6,CASSVAQGDGYTF,TGTGCCAGCAGTGTGGCGCAGGGCGATGGCTACACCTTC
TRBJ1-2,NA,NA,TRBV7-2,CASSLGSGQGYGYTF,TGTGCCAGCAGCTTAGGGTCTGGGCAGGGCTATGGCTACACCTTC
TRBJ2-2,few,NA,TRBV4-3,CASSLEGAVRNTGELFF,TGCGCCAGCAGCCTGGAGGGGGCGGTGAGGAACACCGGGGAGCTGTTTTTT
TRBJ2-3,NA,TRBD2,TRBV4-1,CASSPLSGGLTDTQYF,TGCGCCAGCAGCCCATTAAGCGGGGGGCTCACAGATACGCAGTATTTT
TRBJ2-2,few,NA,TRBV7-2,CASSLSGGELFF,TGTGCCAGCAGCTTATCCGGCGGGGAGCTGTTTTTT
TRBJ2-5,few,TRBD2,TRBV5-6,CASSREQRGAYF,TGTGCCAGCAGCCGTGAACAGCGGGGAGCGTACTTC
TRBJ2-3,NA,TRBD2,TRBV5-1,CASPGTSGGPGRGPQYF,TGCGCCAGTCCCGGGACTAGCGGGGGGCCCGGCCGAGGTCCGCAGTATTTT
TRBJ1-1,NA,NA,TRBV30,CAWSGAVNTEAFF,TGTGCCTGGAGTGGAGCGGTGAACACTGAAGCTTTCTTT
TRBJ1-6,NA,NA,TRBV18,CASSPGQYNSPLHF,TGTGCCAGCTCACCAGGGCAGTATAATTCACCCCTCCACTTT
TRBJ1-2,NA,NA,TRBV7-2,CASSLLWVGWTAVSYGYTF,TGTGCCAGCAGCTTACTCTGGGTGGGGTGGACAGCAGTTAGCTATGGCTACACCTTC
TRBJ2-7,once,TRBD1,TRBV11-2,CASSFGTGNYEQYF,TGTGCCAGCAGCTTTGGGACAGGTAACTACGAGCAGTACTTC
TRBJ1-5,NA,NA,TRBV10-3,CAIRRDSNQPQHF,TGTGCCATCAGGCGGGACAGCAATCAGCCCCAGCATTTT
TRBJ1-6,NA,TRBD1,TRBV6-5,CASSYQGASENSPLHF,TGTGCCAGCAGTTACCAGGGGGCCTCAGAGAATTCACCCCTCCACTTT
TRBJ1-3,NA,NA,TRBV5-6,CASSLGWGPGNTIYF,TGTGCCAGCAGCTTGGGATGGGGGCCTGGAAACACCATATATTTT
TRBJ1-6,NA,NA,TRBV19,CASSKYRNRSYNSPLHF,TGTGCCAGTAGTAAATACAGGAACCGCTCCTATAATTCACCCCTCCACTTT
TRBJ1-1,NA,TRBD1,TRBV6-1,CASRTGLWAFF,TGTGCCAGCAGGACAGGGCTCTGGGCTTTCTTT
TRBJ2-5,NA,NA,TRBV2,CASSRVRGRQETQYF,TGTGCCAGCAGCCGCGTCAGGGGTAGGCAAGAGACCCAGTACTTC
TRBJ2-3,once,NA,TRBV18,CASSPRAVSSDTQYF,TGTGCCAGCTCACCACGGGCCGTTTCCTCAGATACGCAGTATTTT
TRBJ2-7,NA,NA,TRBV4-3,CASSPSSRGTYEQYF,TGCGCCAGCAGCCCCAGTAGCAGGGGTACCTACGAGCAGTACTTC
TRBJ2-7,NA,NA,TRBV29-1,CSVNTPGYEQYF,TGCAGCGTTAACACCCCGGGCTACGAGCAGTACTTC
TRBJ1-1,once,NA,TRBV23-1,CASSQSGGMNTEAFF,TGCGCCAGCAGTCAATCGGGGGGGATGAACACTGAAGCTTTCTTT
TRBJ2-1,NA,TRBD2,TRBV2,CASSSLVRGGRNEQFF,TGTGCCAGCAGTTCGCTGGTGCGGGGGGGCCGTAATGAGCAGTTCTTC
TRBJ2-2,NA,TRBD2,TRBV5-6,CASTTLASGGFANTGELFF,TGTGCCAGCACCACTCTGGCTAGCGGGGGTTTCGCGAACACCGGGGAGCTGTTTTTT
TRBJ2-3,NA,NA,TRBV19,CASSEQTEGGTDTQYF,TGTGCCAGTAGTGAACAAACGGAGGGAGGCACAGATACGCAGTATTTT
TRBJ2-2,NA,NA,TRBV7-9,CSSSLAPAANTGELFF,TGTTCCAGCAGCTTAGCTCCTGCGGCGAACACCGGGGAGCTGTTTTTT
TRBJ2-7,NA,TRBD1,TRBV20-1,CSAATGDEQYF,TGCAGTGCGGCGACAGGGGACGAGCAGTACTTC
TRBJ2-1,once,TRBD2,TRBV5-4,CASSLGSGETNEQFF,TGTGCCAGCAGCCTTGGGAGCGGGGAGACCAATGAGCAGTTCTTC
TRBJ2-7,few,NA,TRBV7-2,CASSLSYEQYF,TGTGCCAGCAGTCTATCCTACGAGCAGTACTTC
TRBJ2-4,NA,TRBD1,TRBV27,CASSPGTGENIQYF,TGTGCCAGCAGCCCCGGGACAGGGGAAAACATTCAGTACTTC
TRBJ1-2,NA,NA,TRBV5-6,CASSLDPQGGYTF,TGTGCCAGCAGCTTGGATCCCCAGGGTGGCTACACCTTC
TRBJ1-2,once,NA,TRBV5-6,CASSLNAGGGYTF,TGTGCCAGCAGCTTAAACGCGGGCGGAGGCTACACCTTC
TRBJ1-3,NA,NA,TRBV21-1,CASSKEPGTASGNTIYF,TGTGCCAGCAGCAAAGAGCCCGGGACAGCCTCTGGAAACACCATATATTTT
TRBJ2-5,NA,NA,TRBV20-1,CSALKETQYF,TGCAGTGCCTTAAAAGAGACCCAGTACTTC
TRBJ2-3,few,TRBD1,TRBV6-5,CASSYSFGTGVDTQYF,TGTGCCAGCAGTTACTCATTCGGGACAGGGGTCGATACGCAGTATTTT
TRBJ2-7,NA,NA,TRBV6-1,CASSDDRHYEQYF,TGTGCCAGCAGTGATGACCGACACTACGAGCAGTACTTC
TRBJ1-1,NA,NA,TRBV7-9,CASSYGPNTEAFF,TGTGCCAGCAGCTACGGTCCGAACACTGAAGCTTTCTTT
TRBJ2-3,NA,NA,TRBV2,CASSEQVIMDADTQYF,TGTGCCAGCAGCGAACAGGTTATCATGGATGCAGATACGCAGTATTTT
TRBJ2-1,NA,TRBD2,TRBV5-4,CASSLAGGLYEQFF,TGTGCCAGCAGCTTAGCGGGGGGGCTTTATGAGCAGTTCTTC
TRBJ2-7,NA,TRBD1,TRBV4-3,CASSQEGTEAYEQYF,TGCGCCAGCAGCCAAGAGGGGACAGAGGCCTACGAGCAGTACTTC
TRBJ2-2,NA,NA,TRBV15,CATSRGGSNTGELFF,TGTGCCACCAGCAGAGGAGGGTCGAACACCGGGGAGCTGTTTTTT
TRBJ1-1,few,NA,TRBV5-4,CASSFYGGEAFF,TGTGCCAGCAGCTTTTACGGGGGTGAGGCTTTCTTT
TRBJ1-5,few,TRBD1,TRBV10-1,CASSGQGKGNQPQHF,TGCGCCAGCAGCGGACAGGGCAAGGGCAATCAGCCCCAGCATTTT
TRBJ1-1,NA,NA,TRBV2,CASSFQDRAFF,TGTGCCAGCAGTTTCCAGGACAGAGCTTTCTTT
TRBJ2-5,NA,TRBD2,TRBV7-9,CASSLARGFETQYF,TGTGCCAGCAGCTTAGCGCGGGGGTTTGAGACCCAGTACTTC
TRBJ1-3,NA,NA,TRBV10-3,CAVQGILTDTIYF,TGTGCCGTCCAGGGCATATTGACGGACACCATATATTTT
TRBJ2-2,NA,NA,TRBV2,CASSDWPLANTGELFF,TGTGCCAGCAGTGATTGGCCGCTCGCGAACACCGGGGAGCTGTTTTTT
TRBJ2-1,NA,TRBD1,TRBV6-6,CASNAGQGGSYNEQFF,TGTGCCAGCAACGCCGGACAGGGTGGGTCCTACAATGAGCAGTTCTTC
TRBJ1-2,NA,TRBD1,TRBV7-9,CASSIDRGYGYTF,TGTGCCAGCAGCATCGACAGGGGCTATGGCTACACCTTC
TRBJ2-3,NA,TRBD2,TRBV10-3,CAISPSGGATDTQYF,TGTGCCATCAGTCCTAGCGGGGGGGCCACAGATACGCAGTATTTT
TRBJ1-5,NA,TRBD1,TRBV7-3,CASSLPSRDSKNQPQHF,TGTGCCAGCAGCTTACCTTCCAGGGACAGCAAAAATCAGCCCCAGCATTTT
TRBJ2-1,NA,TRBD2,TRBV5-4,CASSLGTSGGALNEQFF,TGTGCCAGCAGCTTGGGGACTAGCGGGGGGGCCCTCAATGAGCAGTTCTTC
TRBJ2-3,NA,TRBD2,TRBV4-1,CASSGGTLAGKADTQYF,TGCGCCAGCAGCGGCGGAACGTTAGCGGGGAAGGCAGATACGCAGTATTTT
TRBJ2-2,NA,NA,TRBV21-1,CAGVQRGGRPGELFF,TGTGCCGGGGTACAGCGGGGGGGCCGACCCGGGGAGCTGTTTTTT
TRBJ1-5,NA,NA,TRBV13,CASSFRQRQRGVIQPQHF,TGTGCCAGCAGCTTTAGACAGCGGCAGCGGGGGGTGATTCAGCCCCAGCATTTT
TRBJ2-5,NA,TRBD2,TRBV7-2,CASSLRSAGTSGGWETQYF,TGTGCCAGCAGCTTACGAAGTGCGGGGACTAGCGGGGGGTGGGAGACCCAGTACTTC
TRBJ2-7,NA,NA,TRBV9,CASSSKLDGGYEQYF,TGTGCCAGCAGCTCCAAATTGGACGGAGGATACGAGCAGTACTTC
TRBJ1-3,NA,NA,TRBV6-5,CASSYSWGESGNTIYF,TGTGCCAGCAGTTACTCTTGGGGGGAATCTGGAAACACCATATATTTT
TRBJ1-6,NA,TRBD1,TRBV7-9,CASSPRGTGRTTYNSPLHF,TGTGCCAGCAGCCCGAGGGGGACAGGGCGTACGACCTATAATTCACCCCTCCACTTT